Described below is a single T cell receptor beta chain sequence and its context. Which antigen it targets is not known. No base quality information exists; no much larger clone differs at one position. The data belong to a study of cytomegalovirus exposure and HLA in healthy donors (dated by TCRdb to 2016 to 2017). The study in broad terms: According to an earlier analysis of around 600 of the donors, 150 million to 200 million T cells yielded roughly 110 million unique TCR beta sequences and about 300 Gb of sequence data. An early release that covered fewer than 800 HLA-typed donors contained approximately 300 gigabases of sequencing data and tens of millions of unique TCR sequences. Of the roughly 400 genotyped donors, less than 90% were placed in the genetic ancestry cluster associated with self-reported Caucasian donors. The study aimed to test whether signatures of past pathogen exposure could be identified by cataloging public T cell receptors. The study profiled the T cell repertoires of more than 500 subjects by immunosequencing and related them to cytomegalovirus serostatus. Besides the first cohort of 666 subjects, a separate validation cohort made up of about 120 different subjects was used. To predict cytomegalovirus infection status, the study combined high-throughput TCR immunosequencing, statistical association of individual TCRs with disease status, and machine learning. A later analysis re-analyzed previously published TCR beta repertoires from 650 to 800 donors and added high-resolution HLA genotyping to study TCR occurrence patterns. Rather than using new phenotypic data, the later analysis identified candidate immune exposures from TCR beta sequences and from how often those sequences occurred across donors. In an earlier analysis of roughly 540 of the donors, high-throughput TCR beta sequencing was used to judge whether each TCR beta V gene segment behaved as functional or pseudogenic. Donor age, sex, ethnicity and CMV serostatus were compiled together with the repertoire data. Genome-wide SNP genotypes for about 65% of the 666 donors were used in a later genetic analysis, which treated that subset as a discovery cohort. All discovery cohort repertoires had been generated on a single sequencing platform. Both class I and class II loci were covered by HLA typing, at four-digit resolution. Typing coverage differed by locus: A, B, C, DRB1 and DQB1 were typed in about 629-640 donors, DQA1 in 522, DPA1 in 600 to 610, and DPB1 in around 440. About five DR-DQ haplotypes were handled as single units for association and clustering because linkage in the cohort was strong. Among 398 genotyped donors of the cohort, an average of roughly 230,000 unique TCR beta nucleotide sequences was sequenced per donor, of which about 20% were non-productive.

The library was obtained by the immunoSEQ multiplex PCR assay. A mixture of 60 forward primers for TCR Vbeta segments and 13 reverse primers for TCR Jbeta segments was used in the multiplex PCR. The CDR3 region of rearranged TCR beta genes was amplified from genomic DNA by a multiplex PCR assay. On the Illumina HiSeq System, the amplified TCR beta libraries were sequenced as 87-base-pair reads. In the paper's pipeline: A later analysis counted approximately 74 million unique TCR beta chains across the 666 repertoires, and around 9.9 million of these chains were shared by at least two donors. Raw reads were error-corrected and collapsed into unique sequences with a nearest-neighbor algorithm that merged closely related sequences to remove PCR and sequencing errors. To assign V, D and J gene segments, CDR3 sequences were aligned to IMGT reference sequences. Each retained sequence needed at least a six-nucleotide match to both a V gene segment and a J gene segment. Rearrangements were classified as productive when the CDR3 lacked stop codons and remained in frame with V and J, and all other rearrangements were classified as non-productive. Following IMGT convention, CDR3 was defined as the stretch from the second conserved V-encoded cysteine to the conserved J-encoded phenylalanine. The earlier analysis of approximately 500 of the donors excluded sequences that lacked an unambiguous match to a single V gene segment. An earlier analysis of under 750 of the donors called V segments functional above 56.7% productive rearrangements and segregating when the between-donor standard deviation exceeded 5%. A statistical classification framework was developed to diagnose cytomegalovirus status using the catalog of TCR beta chain sequences. In a later analysis, V and J genes were assigned by comparing TCR nucleotide sequences against IMGT/GENE-DB human TR gene sequences. Using the TCRdist pipeline, a later analysis assigned CDR3 sequences along with most-parsimonious VDJ recombination scenarios. A later analysis defined each TCR beta chain by its CDR3 amino acid sequence plus V-gene family, and excluded reads lacking a unique V-gene family. A later analysis removed 500 to 650 highly shared, low-generation-probability nucleotide sequences to deal with suspected cross-contamination and a sequencing artifact. For each public chain, a later analysis derived a clonal expansion index from normalized ranks of inferred template counts within each repertoire. Generation probabilities in a later analysis came from a VDJ recombination model fitted to out-of-frame rearrangements, and those results were checked against IGoR. In a later analysis, hypergeometric tests were used to score TCR-TCR, TCR-HLA and TCR-CMV co-occurrence, with a repertoire-size bias correction applied to TCR pairs. In a later analysis, false discovery rates were estimated by permuting HLA or CMV assignments 20 times. A later analysis grouped co-occurring TCRs with DBSCAN, adding TCRdist sequence similarity when clustering within HLA-allele-positive subsets. Co-occurrence clustering excluded repertoires with fewer than 30,000 or more than 120,000 public chains, plus five with anomalous nucleotide sharing. TCRdb limited this immuneACCESS table to in-frame rearrangements with V and J called. A share of clones is missing; checked studies link under half to unresolved V genes, and the rest is unexplained. The DNA was the basis for D and trimming; V, J and clone size are from that table. Here the sample has some 56,000 clones; approximately 83% occur a single time. The ten largest clones take up roughly 1.6% of the sample.

Here is what the overall study found, with its caveats: A later analysis associated about 17,000 TCR beta sequences with specific HLA alleles at a false discovery rate of 0.05. Some IMGT-functional V segments, including TRBV6-2 and TRBV6-3, could not be distinguished by the 87-base-pair reads and were therefore excluded. In a later analysis, TCR association rates were found to vary across HLA loci, with the most associated TCRs seen for DRB1 alleles and the fewest for HLA-C alleles. A further reported finding was that TCR beta sequences accurately predicted the HLA-A and HLA-B alleles for most subjects in the first cohort. The study listed 150 to 200 TCR beta chains as associated with cytomegalovirus. Roughly uniform sequencing depth across donors was assumed in presence/absence analyses, although this assumption may not hold. A later analysis found that HLA-associated TCR beta chains were more clonally expanded and had lower generation probabilities than equally common non-associated chains. Across donors, most TCR sequences were observed very rarely, whereas some public TCRs were present in many individuals. In both the original and validation cohorts, the classifier was reported to diagnose cytomegalovirus status with high specificity and sensitivity. A cluster of highly shared sequence variants was judged likely to be a technical artifact of the sequencing pipeline. Immune exposure information for the cohort was limited to CMV serostatus. Because counts were too low, more than 15 rarely observed V segments, including chromosome 9 orphons, were left out of the earlier analysis of approximately 500 of the donors. In an earlier analysis of 500 to 650 of the donors, most TCR beta V segments appeared in productive rearrangements about 90% or about 30% of the time, broadly matching IMGT annotations. V-gene and J-gene trimming of TCR beta chains was associated with a missense DCLRE1C variant in a later genetic analysis, and the association was replicated in an independent cohort. In vitro tests confirmed that a few of the cytomegalovirus-associated TCR beta chains recognize cytomegalovirus antigens. According to a later analysis, most CMV-associated TCR beta chains appeared to be HLA-restricted, and the HLA associations seemed to be driven largely by CMV exposure. Linkage disequilibrium might explain the correlated functional status among segregating V segments, but an unknown experimental factor could not be ruled out. A later genetic analysis reported fewer N-insertions in productive TCRs among donors in an Asian-associated ancestry cluster than the roughly 700-donor mean. Assigning TCR associations to individual alleles was difficult when HLA alleles, especially DR and DQ, strongly co-occurred. In a later analysis, several top co-occurrence clusters were reported to appear linked to parvovirus B19, influenza, CMV and Epstein-Barr virus. The cohort was sequenced for TCR beta chains only, and without alpha or paired-chain data the features that could be detected were limited. The authors suggested that the approach could potentially be extended to other disease states and immunological phenotypes. HLA typing was unavailable for some donors at each locus, so association tests used only the typed subset.

Taken from cysteine to phenylalanine, the CDR3 has 13 residues. Only the CDR3 DNA stays, 39 bases, in frame from base 1. Based on the germline V gene (reference sequence), the CDR1 and CDR2 sequences are LNHNV and YYDKDF. V and J are truncated by 0 bases and 11 bases respectively, leaving an intervening sequence of 14 bases. The cohort was made up of roughly 670 healthy bone marrow donors. At the time of sampling, all cohort members were nominally healthy, though unrecorded immune exposures were likely present. Of the 700 or so cohort members, more than 250 had a positive CMV serostatus and roughly 370 had a negative one, while no CMV serostatus was recorded for the donor. A peripheral blood sample was provided by each donor, and peripheral blood mononuclear cells were used for TCR beta sequencing. Genomic DNA extraction from the blood cell samples was performed with the Qiagen DNeasy Blood Extraction Kit.

The TCR was taken from a human donor in good health. The chain couples TRBV15 to TRBJ2-7, and possibly TRBD2, on 6 matching bases. Sequencing was performed on PBMCs. CDR3 reads: CATSRDSGRREYF. The nucleotide sequence is TGTGCCACCAGCAGAGACAGCGGAAGGAGGGAGTACTTC. The CDR3 plus the reference TRBV15 and TRBJ2-7 genes for the other parts give the full variable domain: DAMVIQNPRYQVTQFGKPVTLSCSQTLNHNVMYWYQQKSSQAPKLLFHYYDKDFNNEADTPDNFQSRRPNTSFCFLDIRSPGLGDTAMYLCATSRDSGRREYFGPGTRLTVT.